This record looks at one TCR beta chain sequence and its context. This sample is part of a study of blood T cell repertoires in COVID-19. Across the study: Spain, Italy and the United States supplied samples that represented acute and convalescent COVID-19.

Authors' processing steps: The authors estimated nucleated cell counts from reference gene primer amplification. TCRdb's table, derived via immunoSEQ multiplex PCR, lists solely in-frame clones and lacks some. The DNA gave D and trimming, while V, J and clone size come from that table. In the table there are 70,000 to 85,000 clones, roughly four fifths of which are singletons. CDR1 and CDR2 from the germline V gene are SGHAT and FQNNGV. V was clipped by 6 bases and J by 7 bases; unmatched bases: 8. The CDR3 totals 15 residues. This TCR was recovered from a human donor in a cohort sampled during active COVID-19. V gene TRBV11-2 combines with J gene TRBJ1-6; 8 nucleotides align to TRBD1. Sample: peripheral blood. In DNA form, the CDR3 reads TGTGCCAGCAGGTCAGGGGGCAGTTTGAATTCACCCCTCCACTTT. Its translation: CASRSGGSLNSPLHF.